Below, 27 T cell receptor beta chains from the same sample are listed, as sequenced in a study of shared clonotypes between healthy human individuals. Generated by immunoSEQ multiplex PCR, the TCRdb table keeps only in-frame clones and is missing some. The sample lists 2.3 million or so clones, approximately 95% occurring once. Sequenced sample: naive CD4+ T cells from PBMCs. Regarding subset: CD45RA+ positively selected. The receptors originated from a man aged 18 to 30 in good health. Some clones in this sample may be carry-over from other donors' samples.

This clone was recorded only once. The CDR3 nucleotides are TGTGCCAGCAGCCCAAGACTAGCGGGAGGCACCGGGGAGCTGTTTTTT. It translates to CASSPRLAGGTGELFF. The chain links TRBV5-4 to TRBJ2-2, with TRBD2 identical over 13 bases. V trimming: 4 bases; J trimming: 4 bases; junction bases outside the gene matches: 4. CDR3 length: 16 amino acids. Germline V lookup: CDR1 SGHNT, CDR2 YYREEE (reference sequence).

This clone was seen a single time. The sample carries other DNA sequences with the same CDR3. The chain links TRBV5-6 to TRBJ2-3; 7 bases are shared with TRBD1. With 2 bases clipped from V and 1 base from J, the junction kept 1 base outside the gene matches. This CDR3 has 14 residues. Germline assignment: CDR1 SGHDT and CDR2 YYEEEE. DNA of the CDR3: TGTGCCAGCAGCTTACAGGGGCGCACAGATACGCAGTATTTT. Its protein product is CASSLQGRTDTQYF.

The chain links TRBV28 to TRBJ2-5, with 7 bases identical to TRBD1. V shed 5 bases, J shed 1 base, and the junction held 7 bases outside the gene matches. From germline, CDR1 is MDHEN and CDR2 SYDVKM. The length of the CDR3 is 15 residues. CDR3 sequence reads: CASSTRGQPQETQYF. DNA of the CDR3: TGTGCCAGCAGTACCCGGGGACAGCCCCAAGAGACCCAGTACTTC.

This clone appeared once. The V call is TRBV4-2, the J call TRBJ2-7, with a tentative D call TRBD1 (7 bases). This CDR3 is built from 14 residues. V lost 1 base and J lost 6, with 13 bases in between. Germline lookup yields CDR1 LGHNA and CDR2 YNFKEQ. The CDR3 here is CASSQGQGGGEQYF. The CDR3, as DNA: TGTGCCAGCAGCCAAGGACAGGGAGGAGGCGAGCAGTACTTC.

This chain joins TRBV7-6 and TRBJ1-3; 9 positions agree with TRBD1. The CDR3 runs 14 residues. Germline CDR1 SGHVS, CDR2 FNYEAQ. V trimming: 5 bases; J trimming: 8 bases; junction bases outside the gene matches: 7. The CDR3 nucleotides are TGTGCCAGCAGCCCTTACACAGGGGGCGACACCATATATTTT. Translated: CASSPYTGGDTIYF. Together with reference TRBV7-6 and TRBJ1-3, the CDR3 gives the full variable domain: GAGVSQSPRYKVTKRGQDVALRCDPISGHVSLYWYRQALGQGPEFLTYFNYEAQQDKSGLPNDRFSAERPEGSISTLTIQRTEQRDSAMYRCASSPYTGGDTIYFGEGSWLTVV.

The rearrangement links TRBV7-2 to TRBJ2-3; 10 nucleotides align to TRBD1. The germline V gene encodes CDR1 SGHTA and CDR2 FQGNSA. This CDR3 is built from 15 residues. Trimming cost V 5 bases and J 4 bases; bases outside gene matches: 6. This CDR3 is CASSPKTGGADTQYF. For the CDR3, the DNA is TGTGCCAGCAGCCCCAAGACAGGGGGCGCAGATACGCAGTATTTT.

V usage is TRBV5-1 and J usage is TRBJ2-1; D remains unclear. The CDR3 runs to 15 residues. Looked up from germline, CDR1 is SGHRS and CDR2 is YFSETQ. Trimming removed 6 bases from V and 0 bases from J, with 13 bases in between. The CDR3 loop reads CASMKAGSSYNEQFF. The CDR3 DNA follows: TGCGCCAGCATGAAGGCCGGTAGCTCCTACAATGAGCAGTTCTTC.

In its sample, this clone was seen once. The chain's CDR3 is CASSSRTDARTEAFF. Written as DNA, the CDR3 is TGTGCCAGCAGTTCCCGGACCGACGCCAGGACTGAAGCTTTCTTT. The J gene is TRBJ1-1, the V gene TRBV6-5; no clear D. The CDR3 runs 15 residues. The germline gives CDR1 MNHEY, CDR2 SVGAGI. Between the trimmed V and J ends, which lost 4 bases and 5 bases, there was a span of 17 bases.

Points on this clone: This same CDR3 is encoded by further DNA sequences in the sample. V gene TRBV7-8 combines with J gene TRBJ2-1; no clear D gene. V was shortened by 1 base and J by 7 bases, with 2 bases between the two germline ends. The CDR3 is made up of 11 amino acids. Looked up from germline, CDR1 is SGHVS and CDR2 is FQNEAQ. CDR3 DNA: TGTGCCAGCAGCTTAGTGAATGAGCAGTTCTTC. It yields the protein CASSLVNEQFF.

V gene TRBV5-1 combines with J gene TRBJ2-3; TRBD1 matches 8 bases. J lost 1 base, V lost 7 bases, and 8 bases had no gene match. The length of the CDR3 is 15 residues. Per germline, CDR1 SGHRS and CDR2 YFSETQ. CDR3 DNA: TGCGCCAGCGGCGGACAGGGCCCTGGCACAGATACGCAGTATTTT. It specifies CASGGQGPGTDTQYF.

V and J are TRBV19 and TRBJ2-7; 11 bases are shared with TRBD2. The CDR3 runs 16 residues. The trim removed 5 bases at V and 1 base at J, leaving 7 bases unmatched. Germline V gene sequence: CDR1 LNHDA, CDR2 SQIVND (reference sequence). CDR3 sequence (DNA): TGTGCCAGTAGTGTTACCGGGACTAGCGGTTCCTACGAGCAGTACTTC. This translates into CASSVTGTSGSYEQYF.

The J gene is TRBJ2-7, the V gene TRBV5-6, with 8 bases that match TRBD2. The CDR3 contains 16 residues. The trim removed 4 bases at V and 2 bases at J, leaving 11 bases unmatched. CDR1 is SGHDT, CDR2 YYEEEE, per germline. The CDR3 loop reads CASSAPGLGAPYEQYF. The CDR3 coding sequence is TGTGCCAGCAGCGCGCCGGGACTAGGGGCCCCCTACGAGCAGTACTTC.

The chain links TRBV15 to TRBJ2-3, with D perhaps TRBD1 or TRBD2 (5 bases each). In germline, CDR1 is LNHNV, CDR2 YYDKDF (reference sequence). Trimming removed 8 bases at V and 2 bases at J, with 14 bases between. This CDR3 contains 14 residues. Here the CDR3 DNA reads TGTGCCACCCGAACCGGGACCAACACAGATACGCAGTATTTT. Amino acids: CATRTGTNTDTQYF.

Remarks on this clone: Distinct nucleotide sequences in the sample also encode this CDR3. This sequence joins TRBV18 and TRBJ2-1; 7 bases match TRBD2. Looked up from germline, CDR1 is KGHSH and CDR2 is LQKENI. This CDR3 is built from 12 residues. The V and J ends lost 3 bases and 10 bases, in that order; junction bases with no gene match: 3. This CDR3 reads CASSPSGNEQFF. For the CDR3, the DNA is TGTGCCAGCTCACCGAGCGGGAACGAGCAGTTCTTC. The complete variable domain, with remaining parts taken from reference TRBV18 and TRBJ2-1, reads NAGVMQNPRHLVRRRGQEARLRCSPMKGHSHVYWYRQLPEEGLKFMVYLQKENIIDESGMPKERFSAEFPKEGPSILRIQQVVRGDSAAYFCASSPSGNEQFFGPGTRLTVL.

The V gene is TRBV6-1, the J gene TRBJ2-7; D remains ambiguous. There are 11 residues in the CDR3. V shed 4 bases and J shed 6 bases, with 7 bases lying between them. CDR1 and CDR2 from the germline V gene are MNHNS and SASEGT. Here the CDR3 DNA reads TGTGCCAGCAGTGTAAGAGGCGAGCAGTACTTC. Translating gives CASSVRGEQYF.

The V call is TRBV28, the J call TRBJ1-6; perhaps TRBD1 as D (5 bases). The ends were cut back, 5 bases at V and 8 bases at J, with 16 bases in the middle. CDR1 and CDR2 (germline): MDHEN, SYDVKM. The CDR3 covers 15 residues. The CDR3 reads CASSHVRDLYSPLHF. The CDR3 bases are TGTGCCAGCAGTCATGTCCGGGACCTTTATTCACCCCTCCACTTT.

The genes are TRBV29-1 and TRBJ2-2; TRBD1 matches at 7 bases. V gave up 2 bases and J gave up 0 bases; unmatched junction bases: 9. The germline gives CDR1 SQVTM, CDR2 ANQGSEA. The CDR3 is made up of 17 amino acids. The CDR3 DNA reads TGCAGCGTTGAAAAGGGCAGGGGGACCACGAACACCGGGGAGCTGTTTTTT. Its translation: CSVEKGRGTTNTGELFF.

The rearrangement links TRBV30 to TRBJ1-5, with D tentatively TRBD1 (6 bases). Trimming cost V 0 bases and J 4 bases, with 13 bases left between them. Germline values: CDR1 GTSNPN, CDR2 SVGIG (reference sequence). The CDR3 runs 15 residues. The CDR3 spells CAWSVLGARNQPQHF. For the CDR3, the DNA is TGTGCCTGGAGTGTCTTGGGGGCGCGGAATCAGCCCCAGCATTTT.

The chain is built from TRBV18 and TRBJ2-1; TRBD1 agrees at 9 bases. V lost 3 bases and J lost 3; bases outside the gene matches: 12. The CDR3 is made up of 18 amino acids. The germline V gene encodes CDR1 KGHSH and CDR2 LQKENI. For the CDR3, the DNA is TGTGCCAGCTCACCCCTCACCGGGACAGGGAAAATCTACAATGAGCAGTTCTTC. As protein: CASSPLTGTGKIYNEQFF. The full variable domain, with the rest looked up from reference TRBV18 and TRBJ2-1, is NAGVMQNPRHLVRRRGQEARLRCSPMKGHSHVYWYRQLPEEGLKFMVYLQKENIIDESGMPKERFSAEFPKEGPSILRIQQVVRGDSAAYFCASSPLTGTGKIYNEQFFGPGTRLTVL.

This sequence joins TRBV29-1 and TRBJ1-2; D call uncertain. Trimming pared 3 bases from V and 7 bases from J, leaving 21 bases between. The germline V gene encodes CDR1 SQVTM and CDR2 ANQGSEA. This CDR3 is built from 15 residues. The CDR3 reads CSVEFPVAPVGGYTF. CDR3 bases: TGCAGCGTTGAGTTCCCGGTAGCCCCAGTCGGTGGCTACACCTTC.

This clone was observed a single time. The chain combines TRBV6-1 with TRBJ2-1, with 7 bases that match TRBD2. The J segment lost 4 bases and the V segment lost 6 bases, leaving 9 bases of the junction unmatched. The CDR3 is made up of 15 amino acids. Germline lookup yields CDR1 MNHNS and CDR2 SASEGT. The chain's CDR3 is CASRGSGESYNEQFF. In nucleotides, the CDR3 is TGTGCCAGCAGGGGGAGCGGGGAATCTTACAATGAGCAGTTCTTC.

V and J are TRBV7-8 and TRBJ1-5; D may be TRBD1 (6 bases). The CDR3 covers 16 residues. CDR1 and CDR2 from the germline V gene are SGHVS and FQNEAQ. The V gene lost 1 base and the J gene lost 3 bases, with 13 bases spanning the gap. Here the CDR3 reads CASSLVGAGINQPQHF. The CDR3 nucleotides read TGTGCCAGCAGCTTAGTGGGGGCGGGGATCAATCAGCCCCAGCATTTT.

The rearrangement joins TRBV11-2 to TRBJ1-5; no firm D call. The V gene lost 5 bases and the J gene lost 7 bases, with 12 bases spanning the gap. The CDR3 is 13 amino acids. CDR1 is SGHAT, CDR2 FQNNGV, per germline. CDR3 sequence: CASSPSLEQPQHF. As DNA, the CDR3 is TGTGCCAGCAGCCCCTCCCTAGAACAGCCCCAGCATTTT.

V gene TRBV11-2 combines with J gene TRBJ1-6, with a possible D match to TRBD1 (5 bases). The V gene lost 2 bases and the J gene lost 5 bases, with 16 bases spanning the gap. The CDR3 runs 17 residues. CDR1 is SGHAT, CDR2 FQNNGV, per germline. This CDR3 is CASSLPRGPGNNSPLHF. The CDR3 DNA sequence: TGTGCCAGCAGCTTACCCCGAGGGCCAGGGAATAATTCACCCCTCCACTTT.

The CDR3 here is CASSLGSLTSSIPLDEQYF. The CDR3 region has the DNA TGTGCCAGCAGCTTGGGTTCGTTGACTAGCAGTATTCCACTGGACGAGCAGTACTTC. The V and J genes are TRBV5-8 and TRBJ2-7; 7 bases line up with TRBD2. Germline trimming cut 0 bases from V and 5 bases from J; bases unmatched to any gene: 20. The CDR3 consists of 19 residues. The germline V gene has CDR1 SGHTS and CDR2 YDEGEE.

On this clone: The same CDR3 is also encoded by other DNA sequences in this sample. The chain joins TRBV18 to TRBJ2-5, with TRBD1 matching over 9 bases. This CDR3 is 15 amino acids long. Germline lookup yields CDR1 KGHSH and CDR2 LQKENI. J gave up 4 bases and V 3 bases, and 6 bases lay outside the gene matches. CDR3 nucleotide sequence: TGTGCCAGCTCACCGGGGACAGGGCGGGGAGAGACCCAGTACTTC. Translating gives CASSPGTGRGETQYF.

This clone was observed a few times. The chain joins TRBV10-2 to TRBJ1-1; D is possibly TRBD1 (6 bases). Germline V gene lookup returns CDR1 WSHSY and CDR2 SAAADI. Trimming took 2 bases from V and 4 from J, leaving 8 bases between them. The CDR3 covers 13 residues. CDR3: CASSEGGGTEAFF. The CDR3 DNA is TGCGCCAGCAGTGAGGGGGGCGGCACTGAAGCTTTCTTT.